The clone carrying this T cell receptor (beta chain) was seen many times. Its antigen is not identified. The CDR3 runs to 13 residues. Germline V gene sequence: CDR1 MNHEY, CDR2 SVGAGI. The V gene lost 2 bases and the J gene lost 5 bases, with 8 bases spanning the gap. Amplification of TCR beta CDR3 regions was performed using RNA transcripts as template. Primed by the HTBI set, a first-round RT-PCR was run on the TCR CDR3. TCRdb re-derived calls from the multiplex PCR reads in MiXCR, one entry per CDR3 protein. Of about 400,000 distinct CDR3 sequences detected, 15% to 17% appear once; the ten largest clones hold just under 8%. No progression to ophthalmopathy during 18 months of follow-up defined stable disease. Any patient presenting with uncontrolled infection, other autoimmune disease, pregnancy or lactation was left out. This entry is derived from a study of T cells in Graves' hyperthyroidism and ophthalmopathy.

General study results and limits: From stable hyperthyroidism, ophthalmopathy was separated by a 13 V-J model.

J is TRBJ2-3 and V is TRBV6-5; D is unresolved. The clonotype was recovered from a woman in her late teens or twenties with Graves' hyperthyroidism. Sequenced input: blood. As DNA, the CDR3 is TGTGCCAGCAGTTACACACGACTAGATACGCAGTATTTT. It is translated as CASSYTRLDTQYF.